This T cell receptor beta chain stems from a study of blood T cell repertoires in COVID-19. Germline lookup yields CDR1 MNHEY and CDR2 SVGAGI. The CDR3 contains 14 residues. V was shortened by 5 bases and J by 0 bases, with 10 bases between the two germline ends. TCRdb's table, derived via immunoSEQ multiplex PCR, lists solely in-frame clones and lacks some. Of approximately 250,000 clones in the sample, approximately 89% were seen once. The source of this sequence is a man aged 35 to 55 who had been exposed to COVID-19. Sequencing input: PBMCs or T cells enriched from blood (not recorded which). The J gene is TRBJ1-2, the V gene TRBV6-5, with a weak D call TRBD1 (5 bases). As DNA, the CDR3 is TGTGCCAGCAGTATAGACAGAGCTAACTATGGCTACACCTTC. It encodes CASSIDRANYGYTF.